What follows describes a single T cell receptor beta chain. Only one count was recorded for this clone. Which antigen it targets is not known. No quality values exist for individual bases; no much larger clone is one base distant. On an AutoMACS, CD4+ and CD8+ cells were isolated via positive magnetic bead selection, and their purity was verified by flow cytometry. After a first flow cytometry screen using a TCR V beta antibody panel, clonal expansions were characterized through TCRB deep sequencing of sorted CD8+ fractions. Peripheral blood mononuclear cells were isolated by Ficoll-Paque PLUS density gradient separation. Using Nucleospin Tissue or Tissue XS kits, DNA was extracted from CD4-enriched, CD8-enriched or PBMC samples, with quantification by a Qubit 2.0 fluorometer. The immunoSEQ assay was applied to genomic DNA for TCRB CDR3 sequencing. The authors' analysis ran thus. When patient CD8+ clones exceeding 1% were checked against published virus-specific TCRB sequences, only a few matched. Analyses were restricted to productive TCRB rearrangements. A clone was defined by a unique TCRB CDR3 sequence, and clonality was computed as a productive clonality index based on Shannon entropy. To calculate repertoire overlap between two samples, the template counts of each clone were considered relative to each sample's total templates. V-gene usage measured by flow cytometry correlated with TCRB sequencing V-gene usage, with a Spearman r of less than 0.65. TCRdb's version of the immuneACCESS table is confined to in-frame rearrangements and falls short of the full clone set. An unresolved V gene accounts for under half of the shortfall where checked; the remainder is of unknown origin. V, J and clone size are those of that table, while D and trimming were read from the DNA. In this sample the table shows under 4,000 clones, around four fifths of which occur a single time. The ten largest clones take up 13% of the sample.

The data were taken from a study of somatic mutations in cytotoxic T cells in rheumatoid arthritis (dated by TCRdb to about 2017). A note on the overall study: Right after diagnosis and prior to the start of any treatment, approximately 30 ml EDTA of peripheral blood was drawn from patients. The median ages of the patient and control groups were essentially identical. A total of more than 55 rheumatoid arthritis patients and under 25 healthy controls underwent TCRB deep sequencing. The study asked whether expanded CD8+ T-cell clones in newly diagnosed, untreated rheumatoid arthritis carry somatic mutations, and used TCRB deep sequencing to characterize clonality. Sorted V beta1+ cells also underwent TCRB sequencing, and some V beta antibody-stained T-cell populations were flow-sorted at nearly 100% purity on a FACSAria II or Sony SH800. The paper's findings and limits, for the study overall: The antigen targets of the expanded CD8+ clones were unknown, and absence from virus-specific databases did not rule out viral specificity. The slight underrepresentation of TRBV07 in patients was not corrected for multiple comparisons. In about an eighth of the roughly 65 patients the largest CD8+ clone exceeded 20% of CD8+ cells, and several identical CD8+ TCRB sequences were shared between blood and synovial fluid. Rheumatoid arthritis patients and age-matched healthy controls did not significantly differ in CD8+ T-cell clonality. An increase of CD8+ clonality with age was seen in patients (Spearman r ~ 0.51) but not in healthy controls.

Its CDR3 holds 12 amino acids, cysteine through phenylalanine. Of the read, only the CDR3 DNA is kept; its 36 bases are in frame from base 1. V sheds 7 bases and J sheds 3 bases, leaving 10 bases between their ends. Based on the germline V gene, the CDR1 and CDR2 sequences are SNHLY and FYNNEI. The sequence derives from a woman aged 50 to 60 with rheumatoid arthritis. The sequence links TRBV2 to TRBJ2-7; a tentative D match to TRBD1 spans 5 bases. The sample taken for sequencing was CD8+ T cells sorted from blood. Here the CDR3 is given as CASKPDNYEQYF. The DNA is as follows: TGTGCCAGCAAACCGGACAACTACGAGCAGTACTTC.